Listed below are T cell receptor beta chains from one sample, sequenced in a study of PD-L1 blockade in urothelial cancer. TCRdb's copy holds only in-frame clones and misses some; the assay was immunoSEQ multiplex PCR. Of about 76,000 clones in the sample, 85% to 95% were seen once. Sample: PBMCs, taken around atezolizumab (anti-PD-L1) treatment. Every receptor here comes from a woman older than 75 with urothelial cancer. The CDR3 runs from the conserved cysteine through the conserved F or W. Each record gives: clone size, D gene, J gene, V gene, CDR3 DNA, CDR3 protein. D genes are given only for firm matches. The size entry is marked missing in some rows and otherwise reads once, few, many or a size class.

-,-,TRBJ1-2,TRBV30,TGTGCCTGGGGGGAGTCAGACTATGGCTACACCTTC,CAWGESDYGYTF
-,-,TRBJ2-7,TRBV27,TGTGCCAGCAGGAGGACAGATAGCTCCTACGAGCAGTACTTC,CASRRTDSSYEQYF
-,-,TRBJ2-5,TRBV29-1,TGCAGCGTTGTAAAGGGGGTTGGGGAGACCCAGTACTTC,CSVVKGVGETQYF
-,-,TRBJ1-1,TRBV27,TGTGCCAGCAGCCCCCGGCAGGGCCCTGAAGCTTTCTTT,CASSPRQGPEAFF
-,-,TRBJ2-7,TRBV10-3,TGTGCCATCAGTGAAAGGGGGATGACCTACGAGCAGTACTTC,CAISERGMTYEQYF
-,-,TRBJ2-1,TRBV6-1,TGTGCCAGCAGTGTAGAGGGAGGATACAATGAGCAGTTCTTC,CASSVEGGYNEQFF
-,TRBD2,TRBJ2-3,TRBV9,TGTGCCAGCAGCGTAGCCAGCGGGACTACAGATACGCAGTATTTT,CASSVASGTTDTQYF
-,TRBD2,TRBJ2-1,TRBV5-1,TGCGCCAGCAGCTCCGGACTAGCGGGAATACGAGAGCAGTTCTTC,CASSSGLAGIREQFF
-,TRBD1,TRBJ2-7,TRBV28,TGTGCCAGCAGTCCCAGACAGGGCCAGAACCACGAGCAGTACTTC,CASSPRQGQNHEQYF
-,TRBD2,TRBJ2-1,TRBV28,TGTGCCAGCAGCCCCGGGGAGGGAAAGGGATACAATGAGCAGTTCTTC,CASSPGEGKGYNEQFF
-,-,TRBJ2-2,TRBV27,TGTGCCAGCAGTTTCAGGGCTCACCCCGCGAACACCGGGGAGCTGTTTTTT,CASSFRAHPANTGELFF
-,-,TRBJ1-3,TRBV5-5,TGTGCCAGCAGCTTGGCCGGGGAGGGGAGGAGTGGAAACACCATATATTTT,CASSLAGEGRSGNTIYF
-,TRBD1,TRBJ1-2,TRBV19,TGTGCCAGCGAGGAAGCACAGGGGATCAGCGGCTACACCTTC,CASEEAQGISGYTF
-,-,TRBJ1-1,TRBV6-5,TGTGCCAGCAGTCCCGCGGGGGTGAACACTGAAGCTTTCTTT,CASSPAGVNTEAFF
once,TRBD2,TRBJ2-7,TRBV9,TGTGCCAGCAGCCCTCGGACTAGCGGCTCCTACGAGCAGTACTTC,CASSPRTSGSYEQYF
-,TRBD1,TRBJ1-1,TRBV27,TGTGCCAGCAGTCTAAACACAGGGGGCACTGAAGCTTTCTTT,CASSLNTGGTEAFF